This T cell receptor beta chain was retrieved from a study of T cells in Graves' hyperthyroidism and ophthalmopathy. Regions amplified from RNA transcripts were the TCR beta CDR3 regions. Primed by the HTBI set, a first-round RT-PCR was run on the TCR CDR3. TCRdb ran MiXCR on the multiplex PCR reads and lists one entry per CDR3 protein. This table holds around 620,000 distinct CDR3 sequences, 13% to 15% found once. Losses at the gene ends were 8 bases for V and 2 bases for J; bases not matched to a gene: 7. Germline V CDR1 and CDR2: SGHVS, FNYEAQ. CDR3 length equals 15 residues. Patients having uncontrolled infection, another autoimmune disease, pregnancy or lactation were not included. This clonotype has at least ten counts.

The specimen sequenced was blood. The rearrangement links TRBV7-6 to TRBJ2-1, with TRBD1 matching 9 bases. The clonotype originates from a woman under 30 with Graves' ophthalmopathy. CDR3 DNA sequence: TGTGCCAGCGTCCGTGGGACAGGGACCTACAATGAGCAGTTCTTC. Translating it yields CASVRGTGTYNEQFF.